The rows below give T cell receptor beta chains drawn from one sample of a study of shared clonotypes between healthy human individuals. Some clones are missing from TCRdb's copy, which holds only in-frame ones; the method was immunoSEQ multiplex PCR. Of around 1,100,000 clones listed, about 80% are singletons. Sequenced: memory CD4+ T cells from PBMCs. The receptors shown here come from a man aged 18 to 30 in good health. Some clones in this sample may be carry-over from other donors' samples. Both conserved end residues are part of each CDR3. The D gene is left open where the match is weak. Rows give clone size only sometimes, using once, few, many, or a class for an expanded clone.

DNA: TGTGCCAGCAGCGTAAGCGCGGAGTTTGGAGAGACCCAGTACTTC
CDR3: CASSVSAEFGETQYF
D: .
size: .
V: TRBV9
J: TRBJ2-5

DNA: TGTGCCAGCAGCATCCAGGGGGTTTTGGGCTACGAGCAGTACTTC
CDR3: CASSIQGVLGYEQYF
D: TRBD1
size: .
V: TRBV28
J: TRBJ2-7

DNA: TGTGCCAGCAGCTTAGTACAGGGAACCGGGGAGCTGTTTTTT
CDR3: CASSLVQGTGELFF
D: .
size: .
V: TRBV7-3
J: TRBJ2-2

DNA: TGTGCCACCAGCACAAGCTCCTCTGGAAACACCATATATTTT
CDR3: CATSTSSSGNTIYF
D: .
size: .
V: TRBV15
J: TRBJ1-3

DNA: TGTGCCAGCAGCCAATACAGGGGTGGCGGCGAGCAGTACTTC
CDR3: CASSQYRGGGEQYF
D: TRBD1
size: few
V: TRBV14
J: TRBJ2-7

DNA: TGTGCCAGCAGCTTAAACGCCTTCGGGCTAGCGGACCCTAGCACAGATACGCAGTATTTT
CDR3: CASSLNAFGLADPSTDTQYF
D: TRBD2
size: .
V: TRBV7-8
J: TRBJ2-3

DNA: TGTGCCAGCAGTTTTGGGTCCGAGTATGGCTACACCTTC
CDR3: CASSFGSEYGYTF
D: .
size: .
V: TRBV28
J: TRBJ1-2

DNA: TGTGCCAGCAGCACCCGGGACTTCGAGCAGTACTTC
CDR3: CASSTRDFEQYF
D: .
size: .
V: TRBV7-9
J: TRBJ2-7

DNA: TGTGCCATACGGGAAGGGACGCTTTCTAATGAAAAACTGTTTTTT
CDR3: CAIREGTLSNEKLFF
D: .
size: .
V: TRBV2
J: TRBJ1-4

DNA: TGTGCCAGCAGTAATTGGGGCCAGCCCCAGCATTTT
CDR3: CASSNWGQPQHF
D: .
size: .
V: TRBV28
J: TRBJ1-5

DNA: TGTGCCACCAGCAGATCGACCCCCTACGAGCAGTACTTC
CDR3: CATSRSTPYEQYF
D: .
size: .
V: TRBV15
J: TRBJ2-7

DNA: TGTGCCAGCTCACCACCGGAAGCGGGAGTATCCAATGAGCAGTTCTTC
CDR3: CASSPPEAGVSNEQFF
D: TRBD2
size: .
V: TRBV18
J: TRBJ2-1

DNA: TGTGCCAGCAGCCGGGACAGCTCTGGAAACACCATATATTTT
CDR3: CASSRDSSGNTIYF
D: TRBD1
size: once
V: TRBV7-2
J: TRBJ1-3

DNA: TGTGCCAGCAGCTTGGCCGGGAGGATCTACAATGAGCAGTTCTTC
CDR3: CASSLAGRIYNEQFF
D: TRBD2
size: .
V: TRBV5-4
J: TRBJ2-1

DNA: TGTGCCAGCAGTTTGAGCAGGGGCCAAGAGACCCAGTACTTC
CDR3: CASSLSRGQETQYF
D: .
size: .
V: TRBV28
J: TRBJ2-5

DNA: TGTGCCAGCAGCGTAGAAGGGTTTGACAAAAACATTCAGTACTTC
CDR3: CASSVEGFDKNIQYF
D: .
size: .
V: TRBV9
J: TRBJ2-4

DNA: TGTGCCAGCAACGAGGGGGCACGGGAAAAACTGTTTTTT
CDR3: CASNEGAREKLFF
D: TRBD1
size: .
V: TRBV28
J: TRBJ1-4

DNA: TGTGCCTTAAAAGGTCTAGCGGAAAACACCGGGGAGCTGTTTTTT
CDR3: CALKGLAENTGELFF
D: TRBD2
size: .
V: TRBV30
J: TRBJ2-2

DNA: TGTGCCAGCAGTTTAAGCAGGTTGAACACTGAAGCTTTCTTT
CDR3: CASSLSRLNTEAFF
D: .
size: once
V: TRBV28
J: TRBJ1-1

DNA: TGTGCCAGCTCACCACAGGGACAGGGTTTCAGCAATCAGCCCCAGCATTTT
CDR3: CASSPQGQGFSNQPQHF
D: TRBD1
size: .
V: TRBV18
J: TRBJ1-5

DNA: TGTGCCAGCAGCTTAGTGCGTGACGGTTCGTTTGGCTACACCTTC
CDR3: CASSLVRDGSFGYTF
D: .
size: .
V: TRBV7-9
J: TRBJ1-2

DNA: TGTGCCAGCAGTGAAGAGACCAACCGAAGGCAGCCCCAGCATTTT
CDR3: CASSEETNRRQPQHF
D: .
size: .
V: TRBV2
J: TRBJ1-5

DNA: TGCAGCCACCCATGGGGAGATACGCAGTATTTT
CDR3: CSHPWGDTQYF
D: .
size: few
V: TRBV20-1
J: TRBJ2-3

DNA: TGCGCCAGCAGCTGGGACAGGGGGAACACTGAAGCTTTCTTT
CDR3: CASSWDRGNTEAFF
D: TRBD1
size: many
V: TRBV5-1
J: TRBJ1-1

DNA: TGTGCCAGCAGCTTATTTCGGACTAGCGGGAGCAGAGAGACCCAGTACTTC
CDR3: CASSLFRTSGSRETQYF
D: TRBD2
size: few
V: TRBV11-2
J: TRBJ2-5

DNA: TGTGCCAGCAGTTTCGGGTCGTGGGGCTGGACCTCCTACGAGCAGTACTTC
CDR3: CASSFGSWGWTSYEQYF
D: .
size: .
V: TRBV28
J: TRBJ2-7

DNA: TGTGCCAGCAGTGAATTTGCCAGGTACCATTCACCCCTCCACTTT
CDR3: CASSEFARYHSPLHF
D: .
size: few
V: TRBV6-1
J: TRBJ1-6

DNA: TGTGCCAGCAGCTTATTGGGAGATACGCAGTATTTT
CDR3: CASSLLGDTQYF
D: .
size: .
V: TRBV7-3
J: TRBJ2-3

DNA: TGTGCCAGCAGTGAAGTAGGACAGATGAACTATGGCTACACCTTC
CDR3: CASSEVGQMNYGYTF
D: .
size: .
V: TRBV6-1
J: TRBJ1-2

DNA: TGTGCCAGCAGCTTGAAGAACCGGGGGACTGAAGCTTTCTTT
CDR3: CASSLKNRGTEAFF
D: .
size: .
V: TRBV7-2
J: TRBJ1-1

DNA: TGTGCCAGCATCGGCGGCCCGAACACTGAAGCTTTCTTT
CDR3: CASIGGPNTEAFF
D: .
size: .
V: TRBV28
J: TRBJ1-1

DNA: TGTGCCAGCAGCTTAGCGCTGGGGGGGGCTATAGATACGCAGTATTTT
CDR3: CASSLALGGAIDTQYF
D: .
size: once
V: TRBV7-8
J: TRBJ2-3